One and the same sample provided the 24 T cell receptor beta chains below, sequenced in a study of blood T cells in healthy people across ages. Next came a second PCR, run for roughly 7 to 12 cycles, which used a sample-barcoded 5' primer along with a J-beta primer mix. A single record per CDR3 protein comes from TCRdb applying MiXCR to the 5' RACE reads. In the table there are roughly 1,300,000 distinct CDR3 sequences, 45% to 70% of which are singletons. Sequencing was carried out using blood. The source of these receptors is a man between 18 and 29 years old in good health.

This chain joins TRBV20-1 and TRBJ2-1; the match to TRBD1 covers 10 bases. This CDR3 comprises 16 residues. From germline, CDR1 is DFQATT and CDR2 SNEGSKA (reference sequence). The J segment lost 10 bases and the V segment lost 0 bases, leaving 12 bases of the junction unmatched. CDR3 residues: CSARDRHGQGVIEQFF. The CDR3 coding sequence is TGCAGTGCTAGAGATCGTCATGGACAGGGGGTTATCGAGCAGTTCTTC.

The table lists this clonotype with a few counts. This chain links TRBV29-1 with TRBJ2-5; D is undetermined. CDR1 SQVTM and CDR2 ANQGSEA come from the germline V gene. Trimming took 6 bases from V and 1 from J, leaving 12 bases between them. The CDR3 sequence is 13 residues long. CDR3 in DNA: TGCAGCGTGTCCCTCCAGGTCCAAGAGACCCAGTACTTC. It encodes CSVSLQVQETQYF.

The V and J genes are TRBV29-1 and TRBJ2-5; TRBD1 agrees at 8 bases. Germline V lookup: CDR1 SQVTM, CDR2 ANQGSEA. V lost 7 bases and J lost 5; bases outside the gene matches: 3. CDR3 size: 11 residues. CDR3 residues: CSGHRGETQYF. The CDR3 nucleotides read TGCAGCGGTCACAGGGGGGAGACCCAGTACTTC. The whole variable domain, remainder taken from reference TRBV29-1 and TRBJ2-5, is SAVISQKPSRDICQRGTSLTIQCQVDSQVTMMFWYRQQPGQSLTLIATANQGSEATYESGFVIDKFPISRPNLTFSTLTVSNMSPEDSSIYLCSGHRGETQYFGPGTRLLVL.

This clonotype was observed a handful of times. The chain uses TRBV27 and TRBJ2-1; D is unresolved. The V gene's germline CDR1 is MNHEY and CDR2 SMNVEV (reference sequence). The CDR3 totals 13 residues. V dropped 3 bases and J dropped 5 bases, with 8 bases sitting between them. The CDR3 loop reads CASSLGANNEQFF. The CDR3 DNA reads TGTGCCAGCAGTTTGGGCGCGAACAATGAGCAGTTCTTC.

This clonotype turned up a few times. The chain links TRBV29-1 to TRBJ2-3; D is unresolved. CDR3 size: 13 residues. Germline V CDR1 and CDR2: SQVTM, ANQGSEA. Trimming shortened V by 4 bases and J by 0 bases, and 8 bases separated the two germline ends. CDR3 amino acids: CSVAGQSTDTQYF. CDR3 nucleotides: TGCAGCGTTGCGGGCCAAAGCACAGATACGCAGTATTTT.

This clonotype has just one count. V usage is TRBV27 and J usage is TRBJ2-1; either TRBD1 or TRBD2 may supply D (5 bases each). The J call may be incorrect, as the DNA end agrees better with TRBJ2-7. This CDR3 is 14 amino acids long. Germline-derived CDR1 and CDR2 are MNHEY and SMNVEV (reference sequence). This chain's CDR3 is CASSPSMGVYEQYF. The DNA for the CDR3 is TGTGCCAGCAGCCCTAGTATGGGGGTCTACGAGCAGTACTTC.

This chain connects TRBV5-1 to TRBJ2-6; D ambiguous. Germline lookup yields CDR1 SGHRS and CDR2 YFSETQ. Trimming stripped 0 bases from V and 4 bases from J, with 11 bases between. The CDR3 sequence is 16 residues long. The CDR3 spells CASSLDGSSGANVLTF. Written as DNA, the CDR3 is TGCGCCAGCAGCTTGGATGGGTCGTCAGGGGCCAACGTCCTGACTTTC.

This sequence joins TRBV10-3 and TRBJ2-3; the match to TRBD2 covers 7 bases. Germline assignment: CDR1 ENHRY and CDR2 SYGVKD. The CDR3 has 16 residues. V was pared by 1 base and J by 5 bases, with 9 bases of the junction left unmatched. CDR3 loop: CAISELAGVVEDTQYF. CDR3 nucleotides: TGTGCCATCAGTGAGTTGGCGGGAGTAGTGGAAGATACGCAGTATTTT.

This chain joins TRBV15 and TRBJ2-4, with 9 positions matching TRBD2. The last part of the DNA fits TRBJ2-5 better; the J call may be wrong. The CDR3 has 16 amino acids. CDR1 is LNHNV and CDR2 is YYDKDF in the germline V gene (reference sequence). As DNA, the CDR3 is TGTGCCACCAGCAGAGAGGCAGCGGGAGGTCAAGAGACCCAGTACTTC. It yields the protein CATSREAAGGQETQYF.

In this sample, this clonotype turned up a few times. V is TRBV10-3 and J is TRBJ2-3; the match to TRBD1 covers 7 bases. Trimming cost V 6 bases and J 2 bases; bases outside gene matches: 8. The length of the CDR3 is 15 residues. The V gene's germline CDR1 is ENHRY and CDR2 SYGVKD. In DNA form, the CDR3 reads TGTGCCATCAGGGAACCGGGACAGTCCACAGATACGCAGTATTTT. Amino acid sequence: CAIREPGQSTDTQYF.

The V gene is TRBV6-1, the J gene TRBJ2-7; D gene unclear. There are 14 residues in the CDR3. The germline V gene has CDR1 MNHNS and CDR2 SASEGT. Between the trimmed V and J ends, which lost 5 bases and 1 base, there was a span of 12 bases. CDR3: CASSLVPRSYEQYF. CDR3 in DNA: TGTGCCAGCAGTCTCGTTCCGAGGTCCTACGAGCAGTACTTC.

This clonotype was seen a single time. This rearrangement joins TRBV6-2 or TRBV6-3 to TRBJ2-6; D is perhaps TRBD1 (6 bases). V dropped 6 bases and J dropped 5 bases, with 26 bases sitting between them. CDR1 and CDR2 from the germline V gene are MNHEY and SVGEGT. The CDR3 has 19 residues. CDR3 nucleotide sequence: TGTGCCAGCAGAGACAAGATCACAGGGTGGGCATCGCGGGCCAACGTCCTGACTTTC. This gives the protein CASRDKITGWASRANVLTF.

The J gene is TRBJ1-6, the V gene TRBV15; the D gene is possibly TRBD1 (6 bases). The CDR3 totals 14 residues. CDR1 LNHNV and CDR2 YYDKDF come from the germline V gene (reference sequence). Trimming cost V 3 bases and J 7 bases, with 10 bases left between them. CDR3 region: CATSRDSENSPLHF. The DNA of the CDR3 is TGTGCCACCAGCAGGGACAGCGAGAATTCACCCCTCCACTTT.

The chain uses TRBV4-2 and TRBJ2-7; 7 bases map to TRBD2. CDR3 length: 16 residues. The V gene's germline CDR1 is LGHNA and CDR2 YNFKEQ. V lost 0 bases and J lost 2; bases outside the gene matches: 7. CDR3 protein: CASSQDWGGVPYEQYF. CDR3 bases: TGTGCCAGCAGCCAAGACTGGGGGGGAGTCCCCTACGAGCAGTACTTC.

The rearrangement joins TRBV5-5 to TRBJ2-1; 9 nucleotides agree with TRBD2. The CDR3 sequence is 16 residues long. V lost 1 base to trimming and J lost 4 bases; unmatched junction nucleotides: 6. Germline assignment: CDR1 SGHKS and CDR2 YYEKEE (reference sequence). The CDR3 nucleotides read TGTGCCAGCAGCTTGATAGCGGGGGCCACGTACAATGAGCAGTTCTTC. This sequence encodes CASSLIAGATYNEQFF.

In this sample, this clonotype turned up a few times. V is TRBV15 and J is TRBJ2-1, with no clear D. The germline V gene has CDR1 LNHNV and CDR2 YYDKDF (reference sequence). Trimming pared 1 base from V and 10 bases from J, leaving 8 bases between. The CDR3 has 12 residues. CDR3 sequence: CATSRVQSEQFF. DNA for the CDR3: TGTGCCACCAGCAGAGTTCAGTCGGAGCAGTTCTTC. Variable domain in full (rest from reference TRBV15 and TRBJ2-1): DAMVIQNPRYQVTQFGKPVTLSCSQTLNHNVMYWYQQKSSQAPKLLFHYYDKDFNNEADTPDNFQSRRPNTSFCFLDIRSPGLGDTAMYLCATSRVQSEQFFGPGTRLTVL.

This clonotype has just a few counts. The V call is TRBV6-5, the J call TRBJ2-4; TRBD1 agrees at 9 bases. The last part of the DNA fits TRBJ2-7 better; the J call may be wrong. Germline lookup yields CDR1 MNHEY and CDR2 SVGAGI. There are 17 residues in the CDR3. The DNA for the CDR3 is TGTGCCAGCAGTTGGGCCCCCAGGACAGGGGATGTCTACGAGCAGTACTTC. Its translation is CASSWAPRTGDVYEQYF.

This chain links TRBV7-9 with TRBJ2-1; 14 bases are a match to TRBD2. CDR1 is SEHNR and CDR2 is FQNEAQ in the germline V gene (reference sequence). The junction had 13 bases not matched to a gene; V was cut back by 5 bases and J by 7 bases. The CDR3 runs 18 residues. The CDR3 nucleotides are TGTGCCAGCAGCGCTAGGGGACTAGCGGGAGCTTTTGGTAATGAGCAGTTCTTC. Translated: CASSARGLAGAFGNEQFF.

Only a few counts were recorded for this clonotype. The CDR3 bases are TGTGCCAGCAGCCACAGGACAGGCCACACCGGGGAGCTGTTTTTT. This encodes CASSHRTGHTGELFF. This chain connects TRBV3-1 to TRBJ2-2, with 7 bases fitting TRBD1. The V segment lost 3 bases and the J segment 3 bases; nucleotides outside the gene matches: 4. This CDR3 comprises 15 residues. CDR1 is LGHDT, CDR2 YNNKEL, per germline (reference sequence).

The chain has TRBV2 and TRBJ2-4; D remains ambiguous. The CDR3 spans 15 residues. The V and J ends lost 3 bases and 13 bases respectively, with 22 bases between them. The V gene's germline CDR1 is SNHLY and CDR2 FYNNEI. The CDR3 bases are TGTGCCAGCAGTGATAGGGCAAGCTCCTACAATGAGCAGTACTTC. Its protein product is CASSDRASSYNEQYF.

This clonotype came up a few times. The rearrangement links TRBV6-2 or TRBV6-3 to TRBJ2-7; D is uncertain. Germline V lookup: CDR1 MNHEY, CDR2 SVGEGT. V was shortened by 3 bases and J by 4 bases, with 10 bases between the two germline ends. The CDR3 contains 13 residues. CDR3 residues: CASSYFGSYEQYF. The DNA for the CDR3 is TGTGCCAGCAGTTATTTCGGTTCGTACGAGCAGTACTTC.

This chain connects TRBV7-9 to TRBJ2-3; TRBD2 might be the D (6 bases). V dropped 4 bases and J dropped 6 bases, with 17 bases sitting between them. This CDR3 is built from 15 residues. The germline CDR1 and CDR2 sequences are SEHNR and FQNEAQ (reference sequence). The CDR3 is CASSSRDSERDTQYF. The CDR3 region has the DNA TGTGCCAGCAGCTCCCGGGACTCGGAAAGGGATACGCAGTATTTT.

The rearrangement links TRBV6-5 to TRBJ2-1, with TRBD1 identical over 7 bases. The germline V gene encodes CDR1 MNHEY and CDR2 SVGAGI. This CDR3 has 14 residues. The V gene end was trimmed by 6 bases and the J gene end by 4 bases; junction bases not matched to a gene: 6. The CDR3 reads CASRRDRNYNEQFF. CDR3 DNA sequence: TGTGCCAGCAGAAGGGACAGAAATTACAATGAGCAGTTCTTC.

In its sample, this clonotype was seen a few times. The chain employs TRBV4-2 and TRBJ2-5, with 11 positions matching TRBD1. Per germline, CDR1 LGHNA and CDR2 YNFKEQ. This CDR3 region has 17 residues. J gave up 5 bases and V 0 bases, and 8 bases lay outside the gene matches. The CDR3: CASSQEVWTGGEETQYF. The CDR3 DNA reads as TGTGCCAGCAGCCAAGAAGTGTGGACAGGGGGCGAGGAGACCCAGTACTTC.